Described below is a single T cell receptor beta chain sequence and its context. This specimen comes from a study of technical replicates of blood from several donors. Germline lookup yields CDR1 SGHRS and CDR2 YFSETQ. Trimming removed 1 base from V and 1 base from J; junction bases left unmatched: 7. The CDR3 totals 16 residues. Assay: immunoSEQ multiplex PCR; the TCRdb copy retains only in-frame clones and omits some. This repertoire shows tens of thousands of clones, roughly 94% found once; its top ten account for roughly 0.25%. The receptor was isolated from a human donor in good health. Sequencing was performed on T cells isolated from PBMCs. V usage is TRBV5-1 and J usage is TRBJ2-5, with 7 bases aligning to TRBD2. The chain's CDR3 is CASSLSPRGSQETQYF. CDR3 DNA sequence: TGCGCCAGCAGCTTGTCTCCGCGGGGGAGCCAAGAGACCCAGTACTTC.